The 16 T cell receptor beta chains below all came from one sample that was sequenced in a study of T cells after posttransplantation cyclophosphamide. Assay used: immunoSEQ multiplex PCR; TCRdb lists only in-frame clones, some missing. This sample comprises several thousand clones, none seen once only. A marrow graft followed busulfan-fludarabine conditioning, with cyclophosphamide on days +3 and +4. This material consisted of PBMCs, taken after allogeneic stem cell transplant with posttransplant cyclophosphamide. These receptors originate from a male patient aged 25-45 years who received an allogeneic stem cell transplant from a related donor, was CMV-positive, and had acute GVHD only. Some T cells may have come from the graft donor.

This clone appeared many times. The J gene is TRBJ2-7, the V gene TRBV14; 7 nucleotides line up with TRBD1. Germline V gives CDR1 SGHDN, CDR2 FVKESK. CDR3 length: 12 residues. V shed 2 bases, J shed 5 bases, and the junction held 0 bases outside the gene matches. Written as DNA, the CDR3 is TGTGCCAGCAGCCAAACAGGGGACGAGCAGTACTTC. Translated, it gives CASSQTGDEQYF.

This clone was recorded many times. The CDR3 sequence: CASSIIVTGELFF. In DNA, the CDR3 is TGTGCCAGTAGTATTATTGTAACCGGGGAGCTGTTTTTT. The chain combines TRBV19 with TRBJ2-2; no firm D call. Trimming stripped 3 bases from V and 5 bases from J, with 7 bases between. The V gene's germline CDR1 is LNHDA and CDR2 SQIVND (reference sequence). The CDR3 extends over 13 amino acids.

This clone was found many times. V usage is TRBV10-3 and J usage is TRBJ2-3; 12 bases are shared with TRBD2. The CDR3 totals 16 residues. J gave up 1 base and V 4 bases, and 3 bases lay outside the gene matches. CDR1 is ENHRY, CDR2 SYGVKD, per germline. CDR3 coding DNA: TGTGCCATCAGTGGACTAGCGGGGGCCGGCACAGATACGCAGTATTTT. Its protein product is CAISGLAGAGTDTQYF.

This clone was seen at least ten times. The genes are TRBV9 and TRBJ1-2; D is possibly TRBD1 (6 bases). Trimming pared 0 bases from V and 7 bases from J, leaving 13 bases between. CDR1 is SGDLS and CDR2 is YYNGEE in the germline V gene. This CDR3 contains 14 residues. This CDR3 reads CASSVGRGLRGYTF. Here the CDR3 DNA reads TGTGCCAGCAGCGTAGGCAGGGGCCTTCGTGGCTACACCTTC.

This clone has a count of ten or more. The chain carries TRBV9 and TRBJ1-2; 7 bases match TRBD1. Losses at the gene ends were 3 bases for V and 5 bases for J; bases not matched to a gene: 10. This CDR3 has 15 amino acids. Germline-derived CDR1 and CDR2 are SGDLS and YYNGEE. CDR3 DNA sequence: TGTGCCAGCAGCGCGAACCAACAGGGGCCGTATGGCTACACCTTC. Translating gives CASSANQQGPYGYTF.

This clone was recorded many times. This sequence joins TRBV16 and TRBJ1-1, with D maybe TRBD1 (5 bases). The V gene's germline CDR1 is KGHSY and CDR2 FQNENV. This CDR3 is 13 amino acids long. Trimming shortened V by 0 bases and J by 4 bases, and 6 bases separated the two germline ends. CDR3 region: CASSQSGGTEAFF. CDR3 nucleotide sequence: TGTGCCAGCAGCCAATCCGGGGGCACTGAAGCTTTCTTT.

This clone showed up many times. The chain carries TRBV9 and TRBJ1-2; 9 bases are shared with TRBD1. CDR1 and CDR2 from the germline V gene are SGDLS and YYNGEE. With 4 bases clipped from V and 12 bases from J, the junction kept 13 bases outside the gene matches. The CDR3 totals 14 residues. CDR3 coding DNA: TGTGCCAGCAGCCGGGACAGGGATGTAACCATACACACCTTC. This encodes CASSRDRDVTIHTF.

This clone was found many times. The chain recombines TRBV11-2 with TRBJ2-1, with 8 bases fitting TRBD2. This CDR3 region has 17 residues. CDR1 and CDR2 from the germline V gene are SGHAT and FQNNGV. V trimming: 5 bases; J trimming: 4 bases; junction bases outside the gene matches: 13. Here the CDR3 DNA reads TGTGCCAGCAGCCCCGGTCGCGGGACTAGTCTTTACAATGAGCAGTTCTTC. Its translation: CASSPGRGTSLYNEQFF.

By its share, this clone is medium-sized (0.01 to 0.1%). The gene calls are TRBV7-7 and TRBJ2-7; 8 bases match TRBD1. Trimming took 4 bases from V and 2 from J; bases not matched to a gene: 7. Germline CDR1 SSHAT, CDR2 FNYEAQ (reference sequence). CDR3 length: 15 amino acids. The CDR3 protein is CASSYGQGDTYEQYF. DNA for the CDR3: TGTGCCAGCAGCTATGGACAGGGAGACACCTACGAGCAGTACTTC.

This clone was found many times. The genes are TRBV6-2 or TRBV6-3 and TRBJ1-5, with TRBD1 matching over 10 bases. The ends lost 2 bases at V and 6 bases at J; junction bases unmatched: 7. The CDR3 spans 16 residues. Per the germline V gene, CDR1 is MNHEY and CDR2 is SVGEGT. As DNA, the CDR3 is TGTGCCAGCAGTTACACGGGACAGGGGCTCGTTCAGCCCCAGCATTTT. Residues: CASSYTGQGLVQPQHF.

Many counts were recorded for this clone. The gene calls are TRBV30 and TRBJ1-1; D remains unclear. Trimming left V 2 bases short and J 10 bases short, with 17 bases between. The CDR3 runs to 13 residues. Looked up from germline, CDR1 is GTSNPN and CDR2 is SVGIG (reference sequence). CDR3 coding DNA: TGTGCCTGGAGTCCAAGCGCCCGGGTACGAGCTTTCTTT. Translating it yields CAWSPSARVRAFF.

Ten or more counts support this clone. J is TRBJ2-7 and V is TRBV6-6; 11 nucleotides line up with TRBD2. The germline gives CDR1 MNHNY, CDR2 SVGAGI (reference sequence). The CDR3 covers 13 residues. V gave up 9 bases and J gave up 3 bases; unmatched junction bases: 4. DNA for the CDR3: TGTGCCAGTGGACTAGCGGGCATCTACGAGCAGTACTTC. Encoded protein: CASGLAGIYEQYF.

In its sample, this clone was seen many times. This rearrangement joins TRBV2 to TRBJ1-2; 7 positions agree with TRBD1. The germline V gene encodes CDR1 SNHLY and CDR2 FYNNEI. The V and J ends lost 7 bases and 4 bases, in that order; junction bases with no gene match: 6. CDR3 length: 13 amino acids. Here the CDR3 reads CASTKRDSYGYTF. In DNA form, the CDR3 reads TGTGCCAGCACCAAACGGGACAGCTATGGCTACACCTTC.

This clone is labeled medium-sized (0.01 to 0.1%). The chain has TRBV19 and TRBJ1-1; 7 nucleotides line up with TRBD1. This CDR3 is built from 13 residues. Unmatched junction bases numbered 2, after V lost 6 bases and J lost 1 base. Germline V gives CDR1 LNHDA, CDR2 SQIVND (reference sequence). The chain's CDR3 is CASRTGPNTEAFF. The CDR3 coding sequence is TGTGCCAGTAGGACAGGGCCGAACACTGAAGCTTTCTTT.

This clone has a count of ten or more. The junction departs from germline at one end; a sequencing error may be responsible. This chain uses TRBV4-1 with TRBJ2-1; 8 bases align to TRBD2. Germline V gene data show CDR1 as MGHRA and CDR2 as YSYEKL. The CDR3 sequence is 20 residues long. The CDR3 coding sequence is TGCACCAGCAGCCCCTCAAGCGAGAGCGGGGGCTACCGCTCCTACAATGAGCAGTTCTTC. It encodes CTSSPSSESGGYRSYNEQFF.

The chain is built from TRBV4-2 and TRBJ1-1; tentatively, D is TRBD1 (5 bases). Germline CDR1 is LGHNA and CDR2 is YNFKEQ. CDR3 size: 15 residues. Trimming took 0 bases from V and 1 from J, leaving 9 bases between them. The CDR3: CASSQDPGRNTEAFF. In DNA form, the CDR3 reads TGTGCCAGCAGCCAAGACCCAGGGCGGAACACTGAAGCTTTCTTT.